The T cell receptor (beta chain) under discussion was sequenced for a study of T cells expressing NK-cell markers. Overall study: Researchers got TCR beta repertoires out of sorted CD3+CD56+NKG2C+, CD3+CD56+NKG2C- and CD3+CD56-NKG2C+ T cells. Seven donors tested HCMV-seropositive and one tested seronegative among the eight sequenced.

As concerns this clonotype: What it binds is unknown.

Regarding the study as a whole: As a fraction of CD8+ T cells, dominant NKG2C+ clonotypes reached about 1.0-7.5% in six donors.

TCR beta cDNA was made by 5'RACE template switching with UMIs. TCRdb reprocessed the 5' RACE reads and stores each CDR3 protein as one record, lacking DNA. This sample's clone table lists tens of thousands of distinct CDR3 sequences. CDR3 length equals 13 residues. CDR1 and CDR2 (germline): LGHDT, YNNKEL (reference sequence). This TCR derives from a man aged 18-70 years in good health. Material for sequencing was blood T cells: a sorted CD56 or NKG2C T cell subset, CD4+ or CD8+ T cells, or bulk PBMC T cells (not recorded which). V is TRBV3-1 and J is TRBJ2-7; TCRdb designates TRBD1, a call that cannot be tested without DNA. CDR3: CASSPAGPDEQYF.